A single sample gave rise to the 24 T cell receptor beta chains below, sequenced in a study of monozygotic twins with inflammatory bowel disease. TCRdb re-called the 5' RACE reads and gives one entry per CDR3 protein, without DNA. The sample data list some 160,000 distinct CDR3 sequences. The sequencing sample was made of blood. These receptors originate from a human donor with ulcerative colitis or Crohn's disease, or a healthy co-twin of an affected twin (not recorded which).

This sequence joins TRBV7-2 and TRBJ2-7. CDR1 is SGHTA, CDR2 FQGNSA, per germline. CDR3 length equals 13 residues. The CDR3 loop reads CASSLHLGYEQYF.

This CDR3 reads CASSLLGQGGEKLFF. V usage is TRBV12-3 or TRBV12-4 and J usage is TRBJ1-4; TCRdb gives TRBD1 as the D gene, but with no DNA this cannot be confirmed. This CDR3 contains 15 residues.

The chain uses TRBV12-3 or TRBV12-4 and TRBJ2-2; the TRBD1 assignment by TCRdb is unverifiable without DNA. The CDR3 extends over 13 amino acids. The CDR3 loop reads CASSLGGRGELFF.

The chain employs TRBV24-1 and TRBJ2-3; the D call from TCRdb, TRBD1, cannot be confirmed without DNA. The CDR3 is made up of 13 amino acids. The germline gives CDR1 KGHDR, CDR2 SFDVKD. The CDR3 sequence: CATSEPRPGTQYF.

V gene TRBV20-1 combines with J gene TRBJ2-7; TCRdb lists TRBD2, though no DNA is available to test this call. The germline V gene encodes CDR1 DFQATT and CDR2 SNEGSKA (reference sequence). The CDR3 has 17 residues. CDR3 sequence: CSARSLPRLAGEGEQYF.

This sequence joins TRBV27 and TRBJ2-7; TCRdb names TRBD2, which stays unverified in the absence of DNA. Germline V gene data show CDR1 as MNHEY and CDR2 as SMNVEV (reference sequence). The length of the CDR3 is 15 residues. The CDR3 loop is CASSLRVGSGRTQYF.

The chain links TRBV20-1 to TRBJ1-5; the D gene TCRdb calls, TRBD1, cannot be checked with no DNA. This CDR3 has 14 amino acids. CDR1 is DFQATT and CDR2 is SNEGSKA in the germline V gene (reference sequence). The CDR3 reads CSASLKQGNQPQHF.

V gene TRBV6-6 combines with J gene TRBJ1-2. The germline V gene encodes CDR1 MNHNY and CDR2 SVGAGI (reference sequence). The length of the CDR3 is 13 residues. This chain's CDR3 is CATHGSINYGYTF.

The rearrangement links TRBV20-1 to TRBJ2-5; TCRdb calls TRBD2, which cannot be checked without DNA. Germline CDR1 and CDR2: DFQATT and SNEGSKA (reference sequence). CDR3 length: 13 amino acids. The CDR3 region is CSARAGAEETQYF.

The rearrangement uses TRBV29-1 and TRBJ1-2. The CDR3 spans 11 residues. Germline lookup yields CDR1 SQVTM and CDR2 ANQGSEA. CDR3 sequence: CSAALDSGYTF. Supplemented by reference TRBV29-1 and TRBJ1-2, the full variable domain reads SAVISQKPSRDICQRGTSLTIQCQVDSQVTMMFWYRQQPGQSLTLIATANQGSEATYESGFVIDKFPISRPNLTFSTLTVSNMSPEDSSIYLCSAALDSGYTFGSGTRLTVV.

The rearrangement uses TRBV19 and TRBJ2-2; without DNA, the TCRdb call of TRBD2 cannot be checked. This CDR3 spans 16 amino acids. Germline V gene data show CDR1 as LNHDA and CDR2 as SQIVND (reference sequence). CDR3 in amino acids: CASSISPPANTGELFF.

The chain recombines TRBV4-2 with TRBJ1-1. Germline CDR1 is LGHNA and CDR2 is YNFKEQ. The CDR3 runs 15 residues. The CDR3: CASSQNAGLGTEAFF.

V and J are TRBV5-1 and TRBJ2-3; TCRdb selects TRBD2, and the lack of DNA leaves this call unchecked. Looked up from germline, CDR1 is SGHRS and CDR2 is YFSETQ. The CDR3 has 14 residues. CDR3 residues: CASRPTSGTDTQYF.

V is TRBV19 and J is TRBJ2-2; lacking DNA, the TRBD1 call made by TCRdb goes unchecked. The CDR3 sequence is 15 residues long. Germline CDR1 is LNHDA and CDR2 is SQIVND (reference sequence). CDR3: CASSGRDKNTGELFF.

The genes are TRBV6-2 or TRBV6-3 and TRBJ2-7. Germline-derived CDR1 and CDR2 are MNHEY and SVGEGT. The CDR3 covers 14 residues. The CDR3: CASSQSGSSYEQYF.

The chain combines TRBV5-1 with TRBJ2-2; TCRdb's D call of TRBD1 is untestable without DNA. CDR1 and CDR2 (germline): SGHRS, YFSETQ. The CDR3 contains 16 residues. This chain's CDR3 is CASALGGAQNTGELFF.

This chain connects TRBV12-3 or TRBV12-4 to TRBJ1-1. The CDR3 extends over 12 amino acids. The CDR3 loop is CASSLSRWEAFF.

This chain uses TRBV5-4 with TRBJ2-1. CDR1 SGHNT and CDR2 YYREEE come from the germline V gene (reference sequence). The CDR3 length is 14 residues. The CDR3 spells CASSSWAVYNEQFF.

V gene TRBV5-1 combines with J gene TRBJ1-4. Germline CDR1 is SGHRS and CDR2 is YFSETQ. The CDR3 consists of 14 residues. CDR3 sequence reads: CASSLGATNEKLFF.

The chain combines TRBV7-8 with TRBJ2-3; TCRdb calls TRBD2, which cannot be checked without DNA. The CDR3 loop spans 19 amino acids. The germline V gene encodes CDR1 SGHVS and CDR2 FQNEAQ. Here the CDR3 reads CASSLYGLAGSVFTDTQYF.

V and J are TRBV3-1 and TRBJ2-7; TCRdb selects TRBD1, and the lack of DNA leaves this call unchecked. The CDR3 has 15 amino acids. The germline CDR1 and CDR2 sequences are LGHDT and YNNKEL (reference sequence). CDR3 residues: CASSQWDIYTYEQYF.

The gene calls are TRBV5-4 and TRBJ2-3; without DNA, the TCRdb call of TRBD1 cannot be checked. The CDR3 loop spans 15 amino acids. Germline V gene sequence: CDR1 SGHNT, CDR2 YYREEE (reference sequence). The CDR3: CASSFGGGAVDTQYF.

The chain combines TRBV10-3 with TRBJ2-3; TCRdb outputs TRBD2, but without DNA this stays unchecked. The CDR3 consists of 17 residues. Germline-derived CDR1 and CDR2 are ENHRY and SYGVKD. CDR3: CAISESMGSGGTDTQYF.

The CDR3 region is CASSLSGQAVNYGYTF. V gene TRBV9 combines with J gene TRBJ1-2; TCRdb returns TRBD1, unconfirmable since there is no DNA. The CDR3 spans 16 residues. The V gene's germline CDR1 is SGDLS and CDR2 YYNGEE.